These 31 T cell receptor beta chains share one sample of origin, sequenced in a study of graft-versus-host responses after intestinal transplantation. Sequenced by immunoSEQ multiplex PCR; TCRdb stores in-frame clones only, minus some. This table holds about 86,000 clones, around nine tenths found once. These receptors' antigens are unknown. The material sequenced was unstimulated CD8+ T cells sorted from spleen or lymph node cells, taken before intestinal transplant. The receptors here all came from a human donor who received an intestinal transplant.

In DNA form, the CDR3 reads TGTGCCAGCAGTGAAGTCAAGGCAGGCTATAACCAGCCCCAGCATTTT. It specifies CASSEVKAGYNQPQHF. The V gene is TRBV2, the J gene TRBJ1-5, with D unresolved. This CDR3 has 16 amino acids. V lost 1 base and J lost 7, with 17 bases in between. The germline CDR1 and CDR2 sequences are SNHLY and FYNNEI.

This clone was found once. The chain couples TRBV5-6 to TRBJ1-2; TRBD1 agrees at 10 bases. Germline V gene data show CDR1 as SGHDT and CDR2 as YYEEEE. CDR3 length equals 15 residues. The V and J ends lost 0 bases and 2 bases, in that order; junction bases with no gene match: 1. CDR3 amino acids: CASSLGQGANYGYTF. The CDR3 DNA is TGTGCCAGCAGCTTGGGACAGGGGGCCAACTATGGCTACACCTTC. Using reference TRBV5-6 and TRBJ1-2 for the parts outside the CDR3, the full variable domain is DAGVTQSPTHLIKTRGQQVTLRCSPKSGHDTVSWYQQALGQGPQFIFQYYEEEERQRGNFPDRFSGHQFPNYSSELNVNALLLGDSALYLCASSLGQGANYGYTFGSGTRLTVV.

This CDR3 is CASSLAPGPQGETQYF. The CDR3, as DNA: TGTGCCAGCAGCTTGGCCCCAGGGCCCCAGGGAGAGACCCAGTACTTC. V gene TRBV5-5 combines with J gene TRBJ2-5; TRBD1 is a possible D gene (5 bases). V was trimmed by 0 bases and J by 4 bases, leaving 16 bases between them. CDR1 SGHKS and CDR2 YYEKEE come from the germline V gene (reference sequence). CDR3 length equals 16 residues. Full variable domain (remainder filled in from reference TRBV5-5 and TRBJ2-5): DAGVTQSPTHLIKTRGQQVTLRCSPISGHKSVSWYQQVLGQGPQFIFQYYEKEERGRGNFPDRFSARQFPNYSSELNVNALLLGDSALYLCASSLAPGPQGETQYFGPGTRLLVL.

This sequence joins TRBV11-2 and TRBJ2-3; tentatively, D is TRBD2 (5 bases). V was pared by 0 bases and J by 5 bases, with 6 bases between. Germline CDR1 reads SGHAT; CDR2 reads FQNNGV. The CDR3 totals 13 residues. CDR3 nucleotide sequence: TGTGCCAGCAGCTTAGATGGAGGAGATACGCAGTATTTT. Amino acid sequence: CASSLDGGDTQYF.

As for this clone: Within the sample, other DNA sequences also encode this same CDR3. The V and J genes are TRBV27 and TRBJ2-7; 11 nucleotides agree with TRBD1. The V segment lost 3 bases and the J segment 0 bases; nucleotides outside the gene matches: 1. The CDR3 is 15 amino acids. CDR1 is MNHEY, CDR2 SMNVEV, per germline (reference sequence). CDR3 nucleotide sequence: TGTGCCAGCAGTTTTGGGACAGGGGGCTCCTACGAGCAGTACTTC. It specifies CASSFGTGGSYEQYF.

J is TRBJ1-2 and V is TRBV29-1, with D perhaps TRBD1 (6 bases). This CDR3 is built from 12 residues. Germline-derived CDR1 and CDR2 are SQVTM and ANQGSEA. V gave up 4 bases and J gave up 6 bases, with 12 bases separating them. The chain's CDR3 is CSVAGQSDGYTF. CDR3 nucleotides: TGCAGCGTTGCCGGACAGTCGGATGGCTACACCTTC.

The rearrangement links TRBV9 to TRBJ1-1, with 8 bases matching TRBD1. Unmatched junction bases numbered 3, after V lost 3 bases and J lost 2 bases. The CDR3 extends over 14 amino acids. Looked up from germline, CDR1 is SGDLS and CDR2 is YYNGEE. The CDR3 is CASSGTGTNTEAFF. CDR3 nucleotide sequence: TGTGCCAGCAGCGGGACAGGGACTAACACTGAAGCTTTCTTT.

This clone was counted once. The chain has TRBV19 and TRBJ1-2; 11 bases map to TRBD1. Trimming removed 7 bases from V and 5 bases from J; junction bases left unmatched: 9. CDR1 LNHDA and CDR2 SQIVND come from the germline V gene (reference sequence). The CDR3 totals 15 residues. CDR3 amino acids: CASIGGTGGKYGYTF. The CDR3 nucleotides read TGTGCCAGTATTGGTGGGACAGGGGGAAAGTATGGCTACACCTTC.

V and J are TRBV2 and TRBJ1-1; D perhaps matches TRBD1 (5 bases). V was cut by 4 bases and J by 7 bases, with 13 bases left in between. Germline CDR1 is SNHLY and CDR2 is FYNNEI. The CDR3 has 13 residues. CDR3 coding DNA: TGTGCCAGCAGTGCCGGAGGGGCATATGAAGCTTTCTTT. Residues: CASSAGGAYEAFF.

The rearrangement joins TRBV27 to TRBJ2-7; D is possibly TRBD1 (6 bases). The CDR3 runs 13 residues. CDR1 MNHEY and CDR2 SMNVEV come from the germline V gene (reference sequence). Trimming stripped 8 bases from V and 2 bases from J, with 13 bases between. The DNA of the CDR3 is TGTGCCAGCTCCTCAGGGGCAGCCTACGAGCAGTACTTC. As protein: CASSSGAAYEQYF.

The chain is built from TRBV19 and TRBJ2-1; the D gene is possibly TRBD2 (6 bases). The germline V gene has CDR1 LNHDA and CDR2 SQIVND (reference sequence). CDR3 length: 14 residues. V lost 7 bases to trimming and J lost 0 bases, with 10 bases between them. DNA for the CDR3: TGTGCCAGTAATCCCGGGAGCTCCTACAATGAGCAGTTCTTC. It specifies CASNPGSSYNEQFF.

V usage is TRBV7-6 and J usage is TRBJ2-2; 7 bases map to TRBD2. CDR3 size: 16 residues. Germline CDR1 is SGHVS and CDR2 is FNYEAQ. With 1 base clipped from V and 6 bases from J, the junction kept 8 bases outside the gene matches. The CDR3 sequence is CASSLVRTSGSGELFF. Here the CDR3 DNA reads TGTGCCAGCAGCTTAGTACGGACTAGTGGATCCGGGGAGCTGTTTTTT.

This chain connects TRBV4-1 to TRBJ1-5; 7 nucleotides match TRBD1. This CDR3 is 15 amino acids long. V was clipped by 0 bases and J by 6 bases; unmatched bases: 5. Germline lookup yields CDR1 MGHRA and CDR2 YSYEKL. CDR3 DNA: TGCGCCAGCAGCCAAGACAGGGGGACGACTCAGCCCCAGCATTTT. This sequence encodes CASSQDRGTTQPQHF.

The chain links TRBV7-9 to TRBJ2-7; D ambiguous. V was clipped by 5 bases and J by 0 bases, with 8 bases between them. There are 13 residues in the CDR3. Germline V lookup: CDR1 SEHNR, CDR2 FQNEAQ (reference sequence). The CDR3 is CASSPWSSYEQYF. The CDR3 DNA reads as TGTGCCAGCAGCCCTTGGAGCTCCTACGAGCAGTACTTC.

The chain joins TRBV5-1 to TRBJ2-3, with TRBD2 matching over 9 bases. The CDR3 covers 19 residues. CDR1 and CDR2 (germline): SGHRS, YFSETQ. The V segment lost 3 bases and the J segment 7 bases; nucleotides outside the gene matches: 21. The CDR3 loop reads CASSSRAGPKRGAGYTQYF. Here the CDR3 DNA reads TGCGCCAGCAGCTCCCGGGCGGGACCAAAGCGGGGGGCCGGGTATACGCAGTATTTT.

V and J are TRBV5-4 and TRBJ2-1; the D gene is possibly TRBD1 (6 bases). CDR3 length: 15 residues. V lost 4 bases and J lost 4, with 15 bases in between. In germline, CDR1 is SGHNT, CDR2 YYREEE (reference sequence). The CDR3, as DNA: TGTGCCAGCAGCCCAGGCCAGGGGCCGTACAATGAGCAGTTCTTC. Translation: CASSPGQGPYNEQFF.

The chain combines TRBV7-6 with TRBJ2-1, with 10 bases identical to TRBD2. CDR3 length: 18 residues. V lost 2 bases to trimming and J lost 6 bases; unmatched junction nucleotides: 13. CDR1 and CDR2 from the germline V gene are SGHVS and FNYEAQ. The CDR3 here is CASSLPRLGQRGGNEQFF. CDR3 nucleotide sequence: TGTGCCAGCAGCTTACCCAGACTCGGACAGCGGGGGGGCAATGAGCAGTTCTTC.

The chain combines TRBV28 with TRBJ1-1; 9 nucleotides line up with TRBD1. Looked up from germline, CDR1 is MDHEN and CDR2 is SYDVKM. This CDR3 has 14 residues. The V and J ends lost 5 bases and 5 bases, in that order; junction bases with no gene match: 6. The CDR3 is CASSRDREETEAFF. In DNA form, the CDR3 reads TGTGCCAGCAGTCGGGACAGGGAGGAGACTGAAGCTTTCTTT.

The chain couples TRBV6-1 to TRBJ2-7; D might be TRBD2 (7 bases). The V gene lost 4 bases and the J gene lost 2 bases, with 18 bases spanning the gap. This CDR3 region has 16 residues. Germline V lookup: CDR1 MNHNS, CDR2 SASEGT. The DNA of the CDR3 is TGTGCCAGCAGTGGGCTTGGGGGGGCTTCTCCCTACGAGCAGTACTTC. This codes for CASSGLGGASPYEQYF.

This chain uses TRBV10-2 with TRBJ2-1; 15 bases align to TRBD2. CDR1 is WSHSY and CDR2 is SAAADI in the germline V gene. The CDR3 length is 14 residues. With V trimmed by 7 bases and J by 9 bases, 4 bases remained unmatched. The CDR3 sequence is CASTGLAGGLEQFF. DNA for the CDR3: TGCGCCAGCACCGGACTAGCGGGGGGGCTTGAGCAGTTCTTC.

V and J are TRBV7-9 and TRBJ2-7; D possibly corresponds to TRBD1 (6 bases). CDR1 is SEHNR, CDR2 FQNEAQ, per germline (reference sequence). Trimming took off 3 bases at V and 4 bases at J, with 13 bases between the two ends. CDR3 length: 14 residues. CDR3 sequence reads: CASSLANRVYEQYF. The CDR3 nucleotides read TGTGCCAGCAGCTTGGCGAACAGGGTTTACGAGCAGTACTTC.

The chain couples TRBV6-4 to TRBJ2-1; TRBD2 might be the D (6 bases). Germline CDR1 is MRHNA and CDR2 is SNTAGT. The CDR3 consists of 14 residues. V was clipped by 9 bases and J by 2 bases, with 14 bases between them. This CDR3 reads CARKDYRTYNEQFF. The CDR3 DNA sequence: TGTGCCAGAAAGGACTATCGAACCTACAATGAGCAGTTCTTC.

V gene TRBV7-7 combines with J gene TRBJ2-5, with 7 nucleotides matching TRBD2. CDR1 is SSHAT and CDR2 is FNYEAQ in the germline V gene (reference sequence). This CDR3 spans 18 amino acids. V shed 1 base and J 2 bases; nucleotides not matched to a gene: 13. The CDR3 coding sequence is TGTGCCAGCAGCTTAGGATCGGGGGGAATAAGGTCACAAGAGACCCAGTACTTC. This sequence encodes CASSLGSGGIRSQETQYF.

The rearrangement uses TRBV19 and TRBJ1-2; D perhaps matches TRBD1 (5 bases). Germline loops: CDR1 LNHDA, CDR2 SQIVND (reference sequence). The CDR3 extends over 15 amino acids. Trimming shortened V by 0 bases and J by 4 bases, and 12 bases separated the two germline ends. CDR3 in amino acids: CASSIDDSRLYGYTF. For the CDR3, the DNA is TGTGCCAGTAGTATAGATGACAGCCGACTCTATGGCTACACCTTC.

As regards this clone: The sample carries other DNA sequences with the same CDR3. The chain employs TRBV19 and TRBJ2-1; 8 bases fit TRBD2. V shed 1 base, J shed 2 bases, and the junction held 1 base outside the gene matches. Germline CDR1 is LNHDA and CDR2 is SQIVND (reference sequence). The CDR3 has 15 residues. The CDR3 spells CASSIGAGAYNEQFF. CDR3 nucleotide sequence: TGTGCCAGTAGTATAGGAGCGGGGGCCTACAATGAGCAGTTCTTC.

The chain employs TRBV28 and TRBJ1-5; TRBD1 matches 7 bases. The CDR3 totals 15 residues. Germline-derived CDR1 and CDR2 are MDHEN and SYDVKM. The V gene end was trimmed by 6 bases and the J gene end by 7 bases; junction bases not matched to a gene: 12. The CDR3 sequence: CASSPLDRVRQPQHF. CDR3 sequence (DNA): TGTGCCAGCAGCCCTCTTGACAGGGTGAGGCAGCCCCAGCATTTT.

This chain connects TRBV7-8 to TRBJ1-4; maybe TRBD1 (6 bases). The CDR3 loop spans 18 amino acids. V dropped 1 base and J dropped 0 bases, with 15 bases sitting between them. Per germline, CDR1 SGHVS and CDR2 FQNEAQ. CDR3 in DNA: TGTGCCAGCAGCTTAGGAACAGGGTTTTACGCAACTAATGAAAAACTGTTTTTT. Amino acid sequence: CASSLGTGFYATNEKLFF.

The rearrangement joins TRBV29-1 to TRBJ2-7; perhaps TRBD2 as D (6 bases). With 7 bases removed from V and 6 bases from J, the gap between germline ends came to 16 bases. The CDR3 length is 12 residues. Germline lookup yields CDR1 SQVTM and CDR2 ANQGSEA. Written as DNA, the CDR3 is TGCAGCGCCAGAATGGGACTTGGCGAGCAGTACTTC. It yields the protein CSARMGLGEQYF.

The chain employs TRBV27 and TRBJ2-2, with D possibly being TRBD2 (6 bases). Germline V gene data show CDR1 as MNHEY and CDR2 as SMNVEV (reference sequence). CDR3 length equals 15 residues. Deletions cut 2 bases from V and 1 base from J, with 8 bases between. Written as DNA, the CDR3 is TGTGCCAGCAGTTTAGGCGGGATGAACACCGGGGAGCTGTTTTTT. Translated, it gives CASSLGGMNTGELFF.

V is TRBV29-1 and J is TRBJ2-7, with D possibly TRBD2 on 5 matching bases. Germline V gives CDR1 SQVTM, CDR2 ANQGSEA. This CDR3 comprises 12 residues. Trimming removed 7 bases from V and 2 bases from J, with 12 bases in between. CDR3 coding DNA: TGCAGCGCCCGGACTTCTCCCTACGAGCAGTACTTC. Translation: CSARTSPYEQYF.

This clone was counted a single time. The gene calls are TRBV4-1 and TRBJ1-2, with D possibly TRBD1 on 5 matching bases. This CDR3 is built from 17 residues. V gave up 0 bases and J gave up 1 base, with 15 bases separating them. The germline CDR1 and CDR2 sequences are MGHRA and YSYEKL. Written as DNA, the CDR3 is TGCGCCAGCAGCCAAGATTTTGGGAGGGGACTTAACTATGGCTACACCTTC. It is translated as CASSQDFGRGLNYGYTF.